The T cell receptor beta chain described here comes from a study of blood T cell repertoires in COVID-19. The germline V gene encodes CDR1 KGHSH and CDR2 LQKENI. There are 14 residues in the CDR3. The V and J ends lost 2 bases and 0 bases, in that order; junction bases with no gene match: 0. Repertoires were generated with immunoSEQ multiplex PCR, while TCRdb's copy carries only in-frame clones and drops some. The sample yields fewer than 200,000 clones, around nine tenths seen once. Seattle researchers signed up patients amid active infection and tracked them longitudinally. The source material was peripheral blood. The TCR sequence derives from a woman aged 65 to 85 with COVID-19, enrolled during active disease. This chain joins TRBV18 and TRBJ2-7, with TRBD2 matching 8 bases. The CDR3 DNA is TGTGCCAGCTCACCAGGGACTAGCTCCTACGAGCAGTACTTC. It encodes CASSPGTSSYEQYF.